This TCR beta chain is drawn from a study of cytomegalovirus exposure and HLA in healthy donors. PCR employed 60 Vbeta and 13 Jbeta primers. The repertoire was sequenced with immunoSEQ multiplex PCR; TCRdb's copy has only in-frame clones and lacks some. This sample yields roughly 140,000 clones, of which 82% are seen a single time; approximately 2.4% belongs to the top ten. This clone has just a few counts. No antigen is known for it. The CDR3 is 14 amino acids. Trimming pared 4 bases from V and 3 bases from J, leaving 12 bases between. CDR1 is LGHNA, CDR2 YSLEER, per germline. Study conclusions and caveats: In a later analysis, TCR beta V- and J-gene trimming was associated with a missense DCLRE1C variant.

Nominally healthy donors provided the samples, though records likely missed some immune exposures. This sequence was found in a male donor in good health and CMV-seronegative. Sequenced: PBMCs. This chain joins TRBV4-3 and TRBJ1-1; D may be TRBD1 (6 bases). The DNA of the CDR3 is TGCGCCAGCAGCCTGCTAGGGGGGGACACTGAAGCTTTCTTT. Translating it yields CASSLLGGDTEAFF.